Listed below are T cell receptor beta chains from one sample, sequenced in a study of T cells in localized non-small cell lung cancer. Assay: immunoSEQ multiplex PCR; the TCRdb copy retains only in-frame clones and omits some. The table lists roughly 34,000 clones, approximately 81% of them singletons, with 35% to 45% in the top ten. The sequencing here drew on peripheral blood, taken before any cancer treatment. These TCRs come from a male donor at least 60 years old with stage II squamous cell lung carcinoma. The CDR3 runs from the conserved cysteine through the conserved F or W. Fields, in order: V gene, D gene, J gene, clone size, CDR3 protein, CDR3 DNA. A D gene is named only where the DNA matches it firmly. Clone size is stated in some rows and not others, as once, few, many or a class when expanded.

v_gene: TRBV6-5
d_gene: .
j_gene: TRBJ2-2
abundance: few
CDR3aa: CASSYWRPPPGELFF
CDR3nt: TGTGCCAGCAGTTACTGGAGACCACCTCCCGGGGAGCTGTTTTTT

v_gene: TRBV28
d_gene: .
j_gene: TRBJ1-2
abundance: .
CDR3aa: CASSLDPGAYGYTF
CDR3nt: TGTGCCAGCAGCCTTGATCCGGGAGCCTATGGCTACACCTTC

v_gene: TRBV7-3
d_gene: TRBD2
j_gene: TRBJ2-5
abundance: .
CDR3aa: CASSLTSGLQETQYF
CDR3nt: TGTGCCAGCAGCTTAACTAGCGGGCTGCAAGAGACCCAGTACTTC

v_gene: TRBV13
d_gene: .
j_gene: TRBJ2-5
abundance: .
CDR3aa: CASSLEGTQYF
CDR3nt: TGTGCCAGCAGCTTAGAGGGGACCCAGTACTTC

v_gene: TRBV28
d_gene: .
j_gene: TRBJ1-2
abundance: .
CDR3aa: CASSPWGRENYGYTF
CDR3nt: TGTGCCAGCAGTCCTTGGGGGCGGGAAAACTATGGCTACACCTTC

v_gene: TRBV5-1
d_gene: TRBD2
j_gene: TRBJ2-5
abundance: .
CDR3aa: CASSLGGTSRETQYF
CDR3nt: TGCGCCAGCAGCTTGGGTGGGACTAGTAGAGAGACCCAGTACTTC

v_gene: TRBV5-1
d_gene: TRBD2
j_gene: TRBJ2-2
abundance: few
CDR3aa: CASRLAGGNTGELFF
CDR3nt: TGCGCCAGTCGACTAGCGGGGGGGAACACCGGGGAGCTGTTTTTT

v_gene: TRBV18
d_gene: .
j_gene: TRBJ2-3
abundance: .
CDR3aa: CASSKNTGGLSTDTQYF
CDR3nt: TGTGCCAGCTCCAAAAATACCGGAGGGCTTAGCACAGATACGCAGTATTTT

v_gene: TRBV11-2
d_gene: .
j_gene: TRBJ1-2
abundance: .
CDR3aa: CASSPTANYGYTF
CDR3nt: TGTGCCAGCAGCCCGACGGCGAACTATGGCTACACCTTC

v_gene: TRBV7-8
d_gene: TRBD2
j_gene: TRBJ2-5
abundance: .
CDR3aa: CASSLARRLAGRQETQYF
CDR3nt: TGTGCCAGCAGCTTAGCGCGCCGTCTAGCGGGGCGGCAAGAGACCCAGTACTTC

v_gene: TRBV5-1
d_gene: .
j_gene: TRBJ2-4
abundance: .
CDR3aa: CASSFGVDQNIQYF
CDR3nt: TGCGCCAGCAGCTTCGGAGTCGATCAAAACATTCAGTACTTC

v_gene: TRBV14
d_gene: TRBD1
j_gene: TRBJ1-4
abundance: .
CDR3aa: CASSLYKDRTNEKLFF
CDR3nt: TGTGCCAGCAGCCTTTATAAGGACAGGACTAATGAAAAACTGTTTTTT

v_gene: TRBV19
d_gene: TRBD1
j_gene: TRBJ2-5
abundance: .
CDR3aa: CASSIDRGWETQYF
CDR3nt: TGTGCCAGTAGTATTGACAGGGGATGGGAGACCCAGTACTTC

v_gene: TRBV5-1
d_gene: TRBD1
j_gene: TRBJ2-2
abundance: .
CDR3aa: CASRQGQLNTGELFF
CDR3nt: TGCGCCAGCAGACAGGGACAGCTGAACACCGGGGAGCTGTTTTTT

v_gene: TRBV28
d_gene: .
j_gene: TRBJ1-2
abundance: .
CDR3aa: CASKRASRQYFYGYTF
CDR3nt: TGTGCCAGCAAGCGAGCCTCGAGACAGTACTTTTATGGCTACACCTTC

v_gene: TRBV5-4
d_gene: .
j_gene: TRBJ2-5
abundance: once
CDR3aa: CASSLGGPETQYF
CDR3nt: TGTGCCAGCAGCTTGGGGGGGCCTGAGACCCAGTACTTC

v_gene: TRBV15
d_gene: TRBD1
j_gene: TRBJ1-5
abundance: .
CDR3aa: CATSRAGTGLRQPQHF
CDR3nt: TGTGCCACCAGCAGAGCTGGGACAGGGCTCAGACAGCCCCAGCATTTT

v_gene: TRBV5-6
d_gene: .
j_gene: TRBJ2-7
abundance: .
CDR3aa: CASSLDRPYEQYF
CDR3nt: TGTGCCAGCAGCTTGGACAGACCCTACGAGCAGTACTTC

v_gene: TRBV11-3
d_gene: TRBD2
j_gene: TRBJ2-7
abundance: .
CDR3aa: CASSPQGPTSVTSLEQYF
CDR3nt: TGTGCCAGCAGTCCGCAGGGCCCCACTAGCGTCACCTCCCTCGAGCAGTACTTC

v_gene: TRBV29-1
d_gene: .
j_gene: TRBJ1-1
abundance: .
CDR3aa: CSVQTGGTEAFF
CDR3nt: TGCAGCGTGCAGACTGGGGGGACTGAAGCTTTCTTT

v_gene: TRBV7-8
d_gene: .
j_gene: TRBJ2-1
abundance: few
CDR3aa: CASKTYSSYNEQFF
CDR3nt: TGTGCCAGCAAGACCTATAGCTCCTACAATGAGCAGTTCTTC

v_gene: TRBV7-3
d_gene: .
j_gene: TRBJ1-6
abundance: .
CDR3aa: CASKIREGGNSPLHF
CDR3nt: TGTGCCAGCAAGATTCGGGAAGGGGGAAATTCACCCCTCCACTTT

v_gene: TRBV5-1
d_gene: .
j_gene: TRBJ2-1
abundance: few
CDR3aa: CASSFPAGGMAIPNEQFF
CDR3nt: TGCGCCAGCAGCTTTCCCGCTGGGGGTATGGCAATCCCTAATGAGCAGTTCTTC

v_gene: TRBV27
d_gene: .
j_gene: TRBJ1-2
abundance: .
CDR3aa: CASGVTNYGYTF
CDR3nt: TGTGCCAGCGGGGTCACTAACTATGGCTACACCTTC

v_gene: TRBV7-2
d_gene: TRBD2
j_gene: TRBJ2-5
abundance: .
CDR3aa: CASNPWGGVKTQYF
CDR3nt: TGTGCCAGCAACCCCTGGGGGGGAGTGAAGACCCAGTACTTC

v_gene: TRBV4-3
d_gene: .
j_gene: TRBJ1-1
abundance: once
CDR3aa: CASSQGTAGWNTEAFF
CDR3nt: TGCGCCAGCAGCCAAGGGACCGCAGGGTGGAACACTGAAGCTTTCTTT

v_gene: TRBV5-5
d_gene: TRBD2
j_gene: TRBJ2-7
abundance: .
CDR3aa: CASSLTPGGAYEQYF
CDR3nt: TGTGCCAGCAGCTTGACCCCCGGGGGGGCCTACGAGCAGTACTTC

v_gene: TRBV10-3
d_gene: .
j_gene: TRBJ1-1
abundance: .
CDR3aa: CAISESRNIEAFF
CDR3nt: TGTGCCATCAGTGAGTCGCGAAATATTGAAGCTTTCTTT

v_gene: TRBV27
d_gene: .
j_gene: TRBJ2-7
abundance: .
CDR3aa: CASSSGRRRNYEQYF
CDR3nt: TGTGCCAGCAGTTCGGGACGGCGTAGGAACTACGAGCAGTACTTC

v_gene: TRBV10-3
d_gene: .
j_gene: TRBJ1-2
abundance: .
CDR3aa: CAISEYGTNYGYTF
CDR3nt: TGTGCCATCAGTGAGTATGGCACTAACTATGGCTACACCTTC

v_gene: TRBV11-1
d_gene: .
j_gene: TRBJ2-7
abundance: once
CDR3aa: CASSFGAEQYF
CDR3nt: TGTGCCAGCAGCTTTGGGGCCGAGCAGTACTTC

v_gene: TRBV5-6
d_gene: .
j_gene: TRBJ2-7
abundance: .
CDR3aa: CASSLASSYEQYF
CDR3nt: TGTGCCAGCAGCTTGGCCAGCTCCTACGAGCAGTACTTC

v_gene: TRBV4-2
d_gene: .
j_gene: TRBJ1-3
abundance: few
CDR3aa: CASSQDGGITGNTIYF
CDR3nt: TGTGCCAGCAGCCAAGATGGGGGGATCACTGGAAACACCATATATTTT

v_gene: TRBV6-5
d_gene: TRBD1
j_gene: TRBJ1-1
abundance: few
CDR3aa: CASLPTGRPNTEAFF
CDR3nt: TGTGCCAGCCTTCCGACAGGGCGGCCGAACACTGAAGCTTTCTTT

v_gene: TRBV5-1
d_gene: .
j_gene: TRBJ2-1
abundance: .
CDR3aa: CASSFDPNNEQFF
CDR3nt: TGCGCCAGCAGCTTTGATCCTAACAATGAGCAGTTCTTC

v_gene: TRBV27
d_gene: .
j_gene: TRBJ1-3
abundance: few
CDR3aa: CASAKEGLSGNTIYF
CDR3nt: TGTGCCAGCGCCAAAGAAGGGCTCTCTGGAAACACCATATATTTT

v_gene: TRBV15
d_gene: TRBD1
j_gene: TRBJ1-2
abundance: few
CDR3aa: CATSRDTGQGNRYTF
CDR3nt: TGTGCCACCAGCAGAGATACCGGACAGGGTAATCGCTACACCTTC

v_gene: TRBV7-9
d_gene: .
j_gene: TRBJ1-3
abundance: .
CDR3aa: CASSPDRLRNTIYF
CDR3nt: TGTGCCAGCAGTCCTGACAGGCTCCGAAACACCATATATTTT